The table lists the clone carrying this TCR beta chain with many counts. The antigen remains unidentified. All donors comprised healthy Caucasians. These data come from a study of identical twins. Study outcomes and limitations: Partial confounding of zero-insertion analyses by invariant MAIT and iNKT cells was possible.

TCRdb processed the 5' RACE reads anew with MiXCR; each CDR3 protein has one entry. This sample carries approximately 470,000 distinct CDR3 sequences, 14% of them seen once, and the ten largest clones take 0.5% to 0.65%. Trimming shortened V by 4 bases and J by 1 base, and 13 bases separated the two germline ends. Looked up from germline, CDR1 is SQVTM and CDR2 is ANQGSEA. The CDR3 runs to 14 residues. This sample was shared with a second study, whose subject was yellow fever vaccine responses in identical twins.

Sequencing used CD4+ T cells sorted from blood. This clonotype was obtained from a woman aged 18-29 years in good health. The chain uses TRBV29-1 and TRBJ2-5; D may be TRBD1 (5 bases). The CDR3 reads CSVAPTVRQETQYF. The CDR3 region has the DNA TGCAGCGTTGCCCCGACAGTCCGCCAAGAGACCCAGTACTTC.